This T cell receptor (beta chain) was documented in a study of T cell responses to AZD1222 COVID-19 vaccine. Study-level results: Scientists sampled the repertoires only once the peak T cell response had passed. Among vaccine-associated CD4 TCRs, coverage spanned spike, with dominance at 160-218 and 743-854. The donor group comprised mostly white British people and more females; the analysis possibly underestimated clonal diversity.

Sequenced by immunoSEQ multiplex PCR; TCRdb stores in-frame clones only, minus some. This table has more than 100,000 clones, roughly 87% appearing once. As for this clone: Its matching antigen is unknown.

V shed 4 bases, J shed 2 bases, and the junction held 9 bases outside the gene matches. The germline V gene encodes CDR1 SGHTS and CDR2 YDEGEE. The CDR3 is made up of 15 amino acids. The sample here was peripheral blood, taken on day 0 of AZD1222 vaccination. V is TRBV5-8 and J is TRBJ2-7, with 7 bases that match TRBD1. The receptor was derived from an adult in good health. The CDR3 loop is CASSRHDRAAYEQYF. The CDR3 DNA reads TGTGCCAGCAGCCGACACGACAGGGCGGCCTACGAGCAGTACTTC. The full variable domain, with the rest looked up from reference TRBV5-8 and TRBJ2-7, is EAGVTQSPTHLIKTRGQQATLRCSPISGHTSVYWYQQALGLGLQFLLWYDEGEERNRGNFPPRFSGRQFPNYSSELNVNALELEDSALYLCASSRHDRAAYEQYFGPGTRLTVT.